The table lists the clone carrying this TCR beta chain with a few counts. Its target is not known. The sample's treatment: roughly 10-day PBMC culture with coronavirus spike peptide pools or control peptides (ViraFEST assay). CD4+ T cells of the unexposed donor were collected before the COVID-19 pandemic (2011-2018). The cultures had half their medium swapped for fresh IL-2 medium on days 3 and 7. This sample was included in a study of vaccination and CD4 T cells after COVID-19. Study-wide background: The stimulus for the cells was overlapping spike peptides derived from SARS-CoV-2, HCoV-NL63, HCoV-OC43 and HCoV-229E. Study-wide points: In convalescent patients, a median around 89% of reactive clones appeared only post-vaccination.

Cultured CD4+ T-cell DNA underwent Oncomine TCR Beta short-read sequencing. TCRdb re-analysed the PCR reads in MiXCR, keeping a single row per CDR3 protein. In the table there are about 7,400 distinct CDR3 sequences, 37% of which are singletons. The germline V gene encodes CDR1 DFQATT and CDR2 SNEGSKA (reference sequence). This CDR3 is built from 15 residues. V lost 2 bases to trimming and J lost 0 bases, with 14 bases between them. The rearrangement joins TRBV20-1 to TRBJ2-7; no clear D. The sample was CD4+ T cells from blood, cultured in vitro. The receptor was isolated from a human donor in good health. The DNA for the CDR3 is TGCAGTGCTAGATCCGCGAGCCGTAGCTCCTACGAGCAGTACTTC. It translates to CSARSASRSSYEQYF.